This T cell receptor (beta chain) was retrieved from a study of blood T cell repertoires in COVID-19. Data came from immunoSEQ multiplex PCR; TCRdb stores just in-frame clones and leaves some out. The sample includes 430,000 or so clones, around nine tenths seen only once; the top ten take 1.4% to 1.5%. Germline lookup yields CDR1 GTSNPN and CDR2 SVGIG (reference sequence). The V segment lost 5 bases and the J segment 6 bases; nucleotides outside the gene matches: 5. The CDR3 covers 13 residues. The receptor was isolated from a young woman who had been exposed to COVID-19. V usage is TRBV30 and J usage is TRBJ2-5; 11 nucleotides align to TRBD1. The sequencing input was PBMCs or T cells enriched from blood (not recorded which). The DNA for the CDR3 is TGTGCCTGGGGACAGGGGGCGTCGAAGACCCAGTACTTC. This encodes CAWGQGASKTQYF.